The 12 T cell receptor beta chains in this list originate from one sample, sequenced in a study of blood T cell repertoires in COVID-19. Profiling relied on immunoSEQ multiplex PCR, and the TCRdb table lists in-frame clones only, not all of them. In the table there are more than 350,000 clones, approximately 90% of which are singletons. Sequenced: PBMCs or T cells enriched from blood (not recorded which). Receptors were obtained from a woman between 18 and 29 years old who had been exposed to COVID-19.

The chain combines TRBV18 with TRBJ1-2; no clear D gene. V dropped 2 bases and J dropped 8 bases, with 12 bases sitting between them. The CDR3 sequence is 13 residues long. In germline, CDR1 is KGHSH, CDR2 LQKENI. CDR3: CASSPTGGEGYTF. The CDR3, as DNA: TGTGCCAGCTCACCAACCGGTGGGGAGGGCTACACCTTC.

The V and J genes are TRBV28 and TRBJ1-6; the D gene is possibly TRBD1 (6 bases). Germline loops: CDR1 MDHEN, CDR2 SYDVKM. The CDR3 extends over 15 amino acids. V was clipped by 6 bases and J by 10 bases, with 19 bases between them. In nucleotides, the CDR3 is TGTGCCAGCAGGGGCGGTTTTGGGGGCGCCTCACCCCTCCACTTT. It codes for CASRGGFGGASPLHF.

The genes are TRBV18 and TRBJ2-3; 10 positions agree with TRBD1. This CDR3 comprises 19 residues. Germline CDR1 is KGHSH and CDR2 is LQKENI. Trimming cost V 3 bases and J 6 bases; bases outside gene matches: 18. CDR3 nucleotide sequence: TGTGCCAGCTCACCGCCGACAGGGGGCGATTTTGTGGGTTTGGATACGCAGTATTTT. This codes for CASSPPTGGDFVGLDTQYF. Supplemented by reference TRBV18 and TRBJ2-3, the full variable domain reads NAGVMQNPRHLVRRRGQEARLRCSPMKGHSHVYWYRQLPEEGLKFMVYLQKENIIDESGMPKERFSAEFPKEGPSILRIQQVVRGDSAAYFCASSPPTGGDFVGLDTQYFGPGTRLTVL.

The chain combines TRBV10-3 with TRBJ1-2; D ambiguous. Germline V gives CDR1 ENHRY, CDR2 SYGVKD. Trimming cost V 0 bases and J 1 base, with 3 bases left between them. The CDR3 contains 13 residues. The CDR3 nucleotides are TGTGCCATCAGTGAGTCCCTTAACTATGGCTACACCTTC. This gives the protein CAISESLNYGYTF.

Points on this clone: Within the sample, other DNA sequences also encode this same CDR3. V usage is TRBV6-5 and J usage is TRBJ1-1; TRBD1 is a possible D gene (6 bases). Germline CDR1 reads MNHEY; CDR2 reads SVGAGI. V was pared by 6 bases and J by 1 base, with 9 bases between. CDR3 length: 13 amino acids. DNA for the CDR3: TGTGCCAGCAGCCTGACAGGGAACACTGAAGCTTTCTTT. As protein: CASSLTGNTEAFF.

This clone was seen a few times. The chain has TRBV28 and TRBJ1-5; a possible D gene is TRBD1 (5 bases). CDR1 and CDR2 from the germline V gene are MDHEN and SYDVKM. With 2 bases removed from V and 0 bases from J, the gap between germline ends came to 20 bases. The CDR3 is 19 residues long. In nucleotides, the CDR3 is TGTGCCAGCAGTTTAGAAGCCGGGCAGGGACTCTATAGCAATCAGCCCCAGCATTTT. As protein: CASSLEAGQGLYSNQPQHF.

The genes are TRBV5-1 and TRBJ2-7, with D possibly TRBD1 on 6 matching bases. The germline V gene has CDR1 SGHRS and CDR2 YFSETQ. This CDR3 contains 14 residues. Trimming stripped 0 bases from V and 5 bases from J, with 12 bases between. The CDR3 sequence: CASSLDRAADEQYF. Here the CDR3 DNA reads TGCGCCAGCAGCTTGGACAGGGCCGCGGACGAGCAGTACTTC.

This sequence joins TRBV29-1 and TRBJ1-2; no definite D call. The V end lost 3 bases, the J end lost 1 base, and 12 bases lay between the germline ends. The V gene's germline CDR1 is SQVTM and CDR2 ANQGSEA. This CDR3 is 14 amino acids long. This chain's CDR3 is CSVEVSTNNYGYTF. CDR3 nucleotides: TGCAGCGTTGAGGTTTCGACAAATAACTATGGCTACACCTTC.

V gene TRBV5-1 combines with J gene TRBJ2-7, with TRBD1 as a possible D gene (7 bases). The CDR3 extends over 16 amino acids. Trimming removed 0 bases from V and 2 bases from J, with 15 bases in between. The germline CDR1 and CDR2 sequences are SGHRS and YFSETQ. The CDR3 protein is CASSLDGGTDTYEQYF. CDR3 nucleotides: TGCGCCAGCAGCTTGGATGGCGGGACAGACACCTACGAGCAGTACTTC.

The chain is built from TRBV28 and TRBJ2-1; 12 positions match TRBD2. The CDR3 length is 18 residues. J gave up 2 bases and V 3 bases, and 8 bases lay outside the gene matches. Germline values: CDR1 MDHEN, CDR2 SYDVKM. CDR3 region: CASSFRSSGRAPYNEQFF. CDR3 DNA: TGTGCCAGCAGTTTCCGATCTAGCGGGAGGGCCCCCTACAATGAGCAGTTCTTC.

This chain joins TRBV7-2 and TRBJ1-2; 8 bases map to TRBD1. The CDR3 covers 14 residues. Germline V lookup: CDR1 SGHTA, CDR2 FQGNSA. V lost 11 bases and J lost 7; bases outside the gene matches: 15. CDR3 in amino acids: CAGEQGVRHSGYTF. The CDR3, as DNA: TGTGCCGGAGAACAGGGGGTACGCCATAGTGGCTACACCTTC.

The chain uses TRBV20-1 and TRBJ2-1; 9 bases line up with TRBD1. CDR1 is DFQATT and CDR2 is SNEGSKA in the germline V gene (reference sequence). This CDR3 has 14 amino acids. Trimming removed 3 bases from V and 7 bases from J; junction bases left unmatched: 7. CDR3: CSASHRGRKNEQFF. The DNA for the CDR3 is TGCAGTGCTAGTCACAGGGGGCGTAAGAATGAGCAGTTCTTC.